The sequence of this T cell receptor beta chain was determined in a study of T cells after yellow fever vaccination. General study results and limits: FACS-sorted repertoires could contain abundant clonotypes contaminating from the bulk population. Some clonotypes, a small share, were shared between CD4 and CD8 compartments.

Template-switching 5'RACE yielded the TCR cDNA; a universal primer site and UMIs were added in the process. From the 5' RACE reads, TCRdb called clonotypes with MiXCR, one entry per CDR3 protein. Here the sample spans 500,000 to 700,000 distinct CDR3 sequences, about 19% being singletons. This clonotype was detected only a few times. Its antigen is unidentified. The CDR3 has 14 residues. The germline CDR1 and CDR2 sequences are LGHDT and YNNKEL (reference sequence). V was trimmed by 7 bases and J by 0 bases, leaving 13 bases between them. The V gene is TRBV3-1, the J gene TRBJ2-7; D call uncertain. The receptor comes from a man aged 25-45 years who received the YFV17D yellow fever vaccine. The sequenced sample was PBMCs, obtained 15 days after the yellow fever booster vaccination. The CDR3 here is CASTRTWGSYEQYF. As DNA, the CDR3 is TGTGCCAGCACCCGGACCTGGGGCTCCTACGAGCAGTACTTC.